The source of this T cell receptor (beta chain) is a study of cytomegalovirus exposure and HLA in healthy donors. The CDR3 runs 15 residues. V shed 0 bases, J shed 4 bases, and the junction held 6 bases outside the gene matches. Germline assignment: CDR1 ENHRY and CDR2 SYGVKD. This clone was found a few times. Its antigen is as yet unknown. Study-level findings and limits: Associated with HLA alleles at 0.05 false discovery rate in a later analysis were approximately 17,000 TCR beta sequences. A later analysis reportedly found fewer N-insertions in an Asian-associated ancestry cluster than the roughly 670-donor mean. A later analysis linked a missense variant in DCLRE1C to the trimming of TCR beta V and J genes.

The PCR employed 60 Vbeta primers together with 13 Jbeta primers. Assay used: immunoSEQ multiplex PCR; TCRdb lists only in-frame clones, some missing. The repertoire holds 130,000 to 150,000 clones, with 70% to 75% as singletons. This sequence was found in a human donor in good health. J is TRBJ2-7 and V is TRBV10-3; TRBD2 matches 7 bases. Sequencing used PBMCs. CDR3 amino acids: CAISESWEGRYEQYF. In DNA form, the CDR3 reads TGTGCCATCAGTGAGTCATGGGAGGGCCGGTACGAGCAGTACTTC.